The clone carrying this TCR beta chain was found a few times. Its antigen remains unknown. The sample is drawn from a study of T cells after yellow fever vaccination. Study-wide context: For low cell numbers, libraries were made with SMART-Seq v4 Ultra Low Input.

Findings and limits, study-wide: The study re-detected most primary-vaccination clones after the booster (under 97% CD4, just over 85% CD8).

Via MiXCR, TCRdb re-called the 5' RACE reads, giving one row per CDR3 protein. Of about 74,000 distinct CDR3 sequences in the sample, approximately 6.5% were seen once. The specimen comprised CD8+ T cells sorted from PBMCs, sampled 5 days after the first yellow fever vaccination. The receptor was derived from a man in his late teens or twenties who received the YFV17D yellow fever vaccine.

CDR3 residues: CASSTGPTGGYTF. The CDR3 region has the DNA TGTGCCAGCAGTACGGGACCCACGGGAGGCTACACCTTC. This chain joins TRBV6-1 and TRBJ1-2; D might be TRBD1 (5 bases). With 5 bases removed from V and 8 bases from J, the gap between germline ends came to 15 bases. The germline V gene has CDR1 MNHNS and CDR2 SASEGT. CDR3 length: 13 amino acids.